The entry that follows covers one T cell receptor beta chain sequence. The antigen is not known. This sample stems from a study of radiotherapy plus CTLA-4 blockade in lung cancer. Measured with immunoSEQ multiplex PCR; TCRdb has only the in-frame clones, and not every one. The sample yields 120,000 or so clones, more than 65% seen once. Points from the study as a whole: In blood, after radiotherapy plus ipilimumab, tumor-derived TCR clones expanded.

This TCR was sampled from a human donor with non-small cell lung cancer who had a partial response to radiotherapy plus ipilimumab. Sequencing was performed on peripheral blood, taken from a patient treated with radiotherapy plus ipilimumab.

CDR3 amino acids: CASSMGGQIEAFF. The DNA of the CDR3 is TGTGCCAGTAGTATGGGTGGACAGATTGAAGCTTTCTTT. The rearrangement joins TRBV19 to TRBJ1-1, with TRBD1 as a possible D gene (6 bases). This CDR3 is 13 amino acids long. Per germline, CDR1 LNHDA and CDR2 SQIVND (reference sequence). Between the trimmed V and J ends, which lost 3 bases and 7 bases, there was a span of 12 bases.